This T cell receptor (beta chain) was documented in a study of cytomegalovirus exposure and HLA in healthy donors. This CDR3 is built from 14 residues. The germline gives CDR1 MNHNS, CDR2 SASEGT. V lost 2 bases and J lost 5; bases outside the gene matches: 2. General study results and limits: A likely sequencing artifact accounted for one observed cluster of highly shared sequence variants. Per published accounts, TCR beta sequences correctly predicted the HLA-A and HLA-B alleles of most subjects. Excluded were some V segments that proved indistinguishable, including TRBV6-2 and TRBV6-3.

The PCR had 60 Vbeta and 13 Jbeta primers. Measured with immunoSEQ multiplex PCR; TCRdb has only the in-frame clones, and not every one. The repertoire holds approximately 160,000 clones, 65% to 80% seen once, with around 4.6% in the top ten. Note on this clone: As yet, its antigen is unknown.

The V gene is TRBV6-1, the J gene TRBJ1-2; 10 nucleotides line up with TRBD1. The sequencing sample was made of PBMCs. This receptor was identified in a man aged 18 to 30 in good health and CMV-seropositive. The CDR3 region is CASSEPGQGYGYTF. DNA of the CDR3: TGTGCCAGCAGTGAACCGGGACAGGGGTATGGCTACACCTTC.